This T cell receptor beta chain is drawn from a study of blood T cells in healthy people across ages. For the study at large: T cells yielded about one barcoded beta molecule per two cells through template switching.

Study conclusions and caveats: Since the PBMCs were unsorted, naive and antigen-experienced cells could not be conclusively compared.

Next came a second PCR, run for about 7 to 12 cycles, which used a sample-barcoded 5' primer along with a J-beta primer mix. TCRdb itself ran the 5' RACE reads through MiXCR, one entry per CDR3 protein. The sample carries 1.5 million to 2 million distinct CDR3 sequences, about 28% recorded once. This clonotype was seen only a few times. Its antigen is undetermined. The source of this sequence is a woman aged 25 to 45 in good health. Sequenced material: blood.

CDR3 in DNA: TGTGCCAGCAGCTTAGGGCCGAGCTCCTACAATGAGCAGTACTTC. Translating it yields CASSLGPSSYNEQYF. The V and J genes are TRBV7-6 and TRBJ2-1; D not certain. The end of the DNA fits TRBJ2-7 better, so the J call may be wrong. Germline V gene sequence: CDR1 SGHVS, CDR2 FNYEAQ. There are 15 residues in the CDR3.